Each of the 24 T cell receptor beta chains below was sequenced from the same sample in a study of PD-1 blockade in classical Hodgkin lymphoma. Documented time point: newly diagnosed, previously untreated cHL patient sample. Magnetic negative selection purified CD4+ T cells from thawed PBMCs. Sequencing used immunoSEQ multiplex PCR; TCRdb keeps in-frame clones, though not all of them. The sample yields about 35,000 clones, around nine tenths seen once. Sequenced input: CD4+ T cells from blood. The receptor source for this set is a human donor with classical Hodgkin lymphoma.

The chain employs TRBV6-5 and TRBJ2-7, with 7 positions matching TRBD1. This CDR3 has 14 residues. CDR1 and CDR2 from the germline V gene are MNHEY and SVGAGI. Trimming removed 2 bases from V and 3 bases from J; junction bases left unmatched: 4. CDR3 coding DNA: TGTGCCAGCAGTTACAAAGGGACAGTCTACGAGCAGTACTTC. It is translated as CASSYKGTVYEQYF.

The chain links TRBV5-1 to TRBJ2-1, with TRBD2 matching over 9 bases. The V gene's germline CDR1 is SGHRS and CDR2 YFSETQ. The CDR3 is 14 amino acids. Trimming took 5 bases from V and 10 from J; bases not matched to a gene: 10. CDR3 DNA: TGCGCCAGCAGGGGACTAGCTTTTGAAAGGGAGCAGTTCTTC. Translating gives CASRGLAFEREQFF.

V is TRBV5-4 and J is TRBJ1-6; perhaps TRBD1 as D (6 bases). The CDR3 totals 16 residues. V was shortened by 0 bases and J by 10 bases, with 17 bases between the two germline ends. The V gene's germline CDR1 is SGHNT and CDR2 YYREEE (reference sequence). The CDR3 nucleotides read TGTGCCAGCAGCTTGGCCACAGGGAAGAGAGGGTCACCCCTCCACTTT. Protein: CASSLATGKRGSPLHF.

The J gene is TRBJ2-3, the V gene TRBV19, with 8 bases aligning to TRBD1. Germline V gene lookup returns CDR1 LNHDA and CDR2 SQIVND (reference sequence). V lost 5 bases, J lost 1 base, and 8 bases stayed unmatched. The CDR3 sequence is 16 residues long. The CDR3, as DNA: TGTGCCAGTAGTTCCCGACAGGGGCTAGGCACAGATACGCAGTATTTT. It encodes CASSSRQGLGTDTQYF. The full variable domain, rest sourced from reference TRBV19 and TRBJ2-3, is DGGITQSPKYLFRKEGQNVTLSCEQNLNHDAMYWYRQDPGQGLRLIYYSQIVNDFQKGDIAEGYSVSREKKESFPLTVTSAQKNPTAFYLCASSSRQGLGTDTQYFGPGTRLTVL.

V gene TRBV2 combines with J gene TRBJ1-6, with D possibly being TRBD1 (5 bases). V dropped 6 bases and J dropped 8 bases, with 14 bases sitting between them. Germline CDR1 and CDR2: SNHLY and FYNNEI. There are 14 residues in the CDR3. CDR3 nucleotides: TGTGCCAGCAGACGGTTGGGGGGGGATTCACCCCTCCACTTT. This sequence encodes CASRRLGGDSPLHF.

The rearrangement links TRBV9 to TRBJ2-3, with 9 bases fitting TRBD1. Germline trimming cut 3 bases from V and 4 bases from J; bases unmatched to any gene: 9. CDR1 is SGDLS and CDR2 is YYNGEE in the germline V gene. The CDR3 sequence is 16 residues long. The CDR3 spells CASSERTGDIADTQYF. The CDR3 nucleotides read TGTGCCAGCAGCGAGAGGACAGGGGATATCGCAGATACGCAGTATTTT.

V usage is TRBV18 and J usage is TRBJ1-6; D not certain. The germline V and J ends were trimmed by 3 bases and 9 bases, with 15 bases remaining between them. The germline V gene has CDR1 KGHSH and CDR2 LQKENI. This CDR3 region has 15 residues. The CDR3 DNA follows: TGTGCCAGCTCACCTACAGCCGATGAACGTTCACCCCTCCACTTT. It is translated as CASSPTADERSPLHF.

The V and J genes are TRBV2 and TRBJ2-3; 9 positions match TRBD2. The V and J ends lost 8 bases and 4 bases, in that order; junction bases with no gene match: 7. Germline lookup yields CDR1 SNHLY and CDR2 FYNNEI. This CDR3 spans 14 amino acids. The CDR3 sequence: CASWRGGGADTQYF. DNA of the CDR3: TGTGCCAGCTGGCGGGGGGGCGGTGCAGATACGCAGTATTTT.

This clone appeared a few times. The gene calls are TRBV7-9 and TRBJ1-1; no definite D call. Trimming removed 3 bases at V and 1 base at J, with 9 bases between. The CDR3 extends over 14 amino acids. Germline CDR1 and CDR2: SEHNR and FQNEAQ (reference sequence). CDR3 sequence reads: CASSLGRPNTEAFF. The CDR3 DNA reads TGTGCCAGCAGCTTGGGCAGGCCGAACACTGAAGCTTTCTTT. Drawing the rest from reference TRBV7-9 and TRBJ1-1, the complete variable domain is DTGVSQNPRHKITKRGQNVTFRCDPISEHNRLYWYRQTLGQGPEFLTYFQNEAQLEKSRLLSDRFSAERPKGSFSTLEIQRTEQGDSAMYLCASSLGRPNTEAFFGQGTRLTVV.

The chain couples TRBV7-2 to TRBJ2-3; tentative D call: TRBD2 (5 bases). The CDR3 sequence is 17 residues long. Per the germline V gene, CDR1 is SGHTA and CDR2 is FQGNSA. V lost 3 bases, J lost 0 bases, and 16 bases lay in between. CDR3 region: CASSLGRRVLSTDTQYF. DNA of the CDR3: TGTGCCAGCAGCTTGGGCCGGCGGGTACTTAGCACAGATACGCAGTATTTT.

The chain links TRBV15 to TRBJ2-4; D remains unclear. This CDR3 is built from 13 residues. V was trimmed by 4 bases and J by 5 bases, leaving 9 bases between them. CDR1 LNHNV and CDR2 YYDKDF come from the germline V gene (reference sequence). The CDR3 is CATSNGPQNIQYF. The CDR3 nucleotides read TGTGCCACCAGCAACGGGCCGCAAAACATTCAGTACTTC. Full variable domain (rest looked up from reference TRBV15 and TRBJ2-4): DAMVIQNPRYQVTQFGKPVTLSCSQTLNHNVMYWYQQKSSQAPKLLFHYYDKDFNNEADTPDNFQSRRPNTSFCFLDIRSPGLGDTAMYLCATSNGPQNIQYFGAGTRLSVL.

V is TRBV5-6 and J is TRBJ2-7, with 11 bases identical to TRBD2. The CDR3 runs to 15 residues. Trimming cost V 2 bases and J 1 base; bases outside gene matches: 2. The germline CDR1 and CDR2 sequences are SGHDT and YYEEEE. CDR3 region: CASSFLAGGSYEQYF. DNA for the CDR3: TGTGCCAGCAGCTTCCTAGCGGGGGGATCCTACGAGCAGTACTTC.

The V and J genes are TRBV20-1 and TRBJ2-1; D not resolved. Trimming pared 5 bases from V and 7 bases from J, leaving 6 bases between. Germline CDR1 and CDR2: DFQATT and SNEGSKA (reference sequence). The CDR3 runs to 10 residues. The CDR3 here is CSALRNEQFF. CDR3 DNA: TGCAGTGCTTTACGAAATGAGCAGTTCTTC.

CDR3 sequence (DNA): TGTGCCAGCAGCTTATCAGGGGCTAATTCACCCCTCCACTTT. This codes for CASSLSGANSPLHF. The V gene is TRBV7-9, the J gene TRBJ1-6, with D tentatively TRBD1 (6 bases). This CDR3 region has 14 residues. Trimming removed 2 bases at V and 6 bases at J, with 8 bases between. CDR1 SEHNR and CDR2 FQNEAQ come from the germline V gene (reference sequence).

The V call is TRBV28, the J call TRBJ1-2; D is undetermined. V was pared by 6 bases and J by 7 bases, with 24 bases between. The CDR3 extends over 16 amino acids. Germline lookup yields CDR1 MDHEN and CDR2 SYDVKM. CDR3 protein: CASSGASGIPRGGYTF. The CDR3 DNA follows: TGTGCCAGCAGCGGAGCCTCCGGGATTCCCAGAGGTGGCTACACCTTC.

This sequence joins TRBV28 and TRBJ1-2; D is perhaps TRBD1 (5 bases). The CDR3 is 13 amino acids. The germline V and J ends were trimmed by 6 bases and 4 bases, with 12 bases remaining between them. Germline lookup yields CDR1 MDHEN and CDR2 SYDVKM. In nucleotides, the CDR3 is TGTGCCAGCAGGGGAACCGACAGCTATGGCTACACCTTC. This encodes CASRGTDSYGYTF.

This chain's CDR3 is CASSSYGRDGNTEAFF. CDR3 DNA: TGTGCCAGCAGCTCTTACGGCCGAGACGGGAACACTGAAGCTTTCTTT. This chain joins TRBV11-2 and TRBJ1-1, with D uncertain. V lost 4 bases and J 1 base, leaving 16 bases between the germline ends. Germline V gene data show CDR1 as SGHAT and CDR2 as FQNNGV. CDR3 length: 16 residues.

V is TRBV5-1 and J is TRBJ2-7; a possible D gene is TRBD2 (7 bases). The CDR3 has 15 amino acids. Deletions cut 3 bases from V and 2 bases from J, with 15 bases between. Germline CDR1 and CDR2: SGHRS and YFSETQ. The CDR3 protein is CASSSGDYLTYEQYF. Here the CDR3 DNA reads TGCGCCAGCAGCTCAGGGGACTACCTCACCTACGAGCAGTACTTC. Variable domain in full (rest from reference TRBV5-1 and TRBJ2-7): KAGVTQTPRYLIKTRGQQVTLSCSPISGHRSVSWYQQTPGQGLQFLFEYFSETQRNKGNFPGRFSGRQFSNSRSEMNVSTLELGDSALYLCASSSGDYLTYEQYFGPGTRLTVT.

The chain recombines TRBV7-9 with TRBJ1-2; D possibly corresponds to TRBD1 (6 bases). The germline V gene has CDR1 SEHNR and CDR2 FQNEAQ (reference sequence). Trimming cost V 4 bases and J 8 bases, with 14 bases left between them. This CDR3 has 13 residues. The DNA of the CDR3 is TGTGCCAGCAGCTCGGACAGTGGTGGGGGCTACACCTTC. Amino acid sequence: CASSSDSGGGYTF.

J is TRBJ1-2 and V is TRBV29-1; 7 positions match TRBD1. The germline CDR1 and CDR2 sequences are SQVTM and ANQGSEA. The CDR3 totals 14 residues. V trimming: 7 bases; J trimming: 7 bases; junction bases outside the gene matches: 15. In DNA form, the CDR3 reads TGCAGCGGCTCCTCCCCAACAGGGGCTCGTGGCTACACCTTC. Amino acids: CSGSSPTGARGYTF.

CDR3 nucleotide sequence: TGTGCCAGCTCACCCAGGACAGATGGCGGCTACACCTTC. Its translation is CASSPRTDGGYTF. The chain joins TRBV18 to TRBJ1-2; possibly TRBD1 for D (6 bases). V dropped 3 bases and J dropped 8 bases, with 13 bases sitting between them. There are 13 residues in the CDR3. Germline CDR1 and CDR2: KGHSH and LQKENI.

The table lists this clone with a count of one. This chain connects TRBV5-1 to TRBJ1-1; the D gene is possibly TRBD1 (5 bases). Germline CDR1 reads SGHRS; CDR2 reads YFSETQ. Trimming cost V 3 bases and J 0 bases, with 15 bases left between them. CDR3 length: 16 residues. CDR3 bases: TGCGCCAGCAGCTCCCCACCCGGGGCTATGAACACTGAAGCTTTCTTT. Its translation is CASSSPPGAMNTEAFF.

The chain combines TRBV6-5 with TRBJ2-7; 13 bases are a match to TRBD2. Unmatched junction bases numbered 5, after V lost 5 bases and J lost 4 bases. CDR1 MNHEY and CDR2 SVGAGI come from the germline V gene. CDR3 length equals 15 residues. The CDR3 DNA sequence: TGTGCCAGCAGTGCAACTAGCGGGAGGGGGTACGAGCAGTACTTC. The encoded protein is CASSATSGRGYEQYF.

The chain joins TRBV5-6 to TRBJ2-3; 8 nucleotides agree with TRBD1. This CDR3 is built from 15 residues. The germline V gene encodes CDR1 SGHDT and CDR2 YYEEEE. After removal of 1 base from V and 3 bases from J, the junction contained 4 bases not matched to a gene. CDR3 sequence reads: CASSLRTGWTDTQYF. The CDR3 DNA follows: TGTGCCAGCAGCTTGCGGACAGGGTGGACAGATACGCAGTATTTT.